Sequencing of this T cell receptor beta chain was carried out in a study of shared clonotypes between healthy human individuals. Sequencing was performed with immunoSEQ multiplex PCR; in TCRdb, only in-frame clones are kept and a portion is missing. This repertoire shows about 2.4 million clones, approximately 93% found once; its top ten account for approximately 0.36%. The study drew all its donors from Caucasian adults living in Nashville, Tennessee. Trimming shortened V by 1 base and J by 3 bases, and 11 bases separated the two germline ends. The CDR3 covers 14 residues. Germline V gives CDR1 SGHRS, CDR2 YFSETQ.

The sequenced sample consisted of naive CD4+ T cells from PBMCs. The subset: CD45RA+ positively selected. This receptor was taken from a man between 18 and 35 years old in good health. Some clones in this sample may be carry-over from other donors' samples. The chain couples TRBV5-1 to TRBJ2-7; D is unresolved. CDR3 DNA sequence: TGCGCCAGCAGCTTGACCAGGACCGACTACGAGCAGTACTTC. Residues: CASSLTRTDYEQYF.